Below are 14 T cell receptor beta chains sequenced from a single sample in a study of OX40 agonist ivuxolimab in advanced cancers. Clones were sequenced by immunoSEQ multiplex PCR, and TCRdb holds only the in-frame ones, with some missing. The table lists some 70,000 clones, more than 75% of them singletons. The sequences come from CD4+ or CD8+ T cells sorted from blood, collected in a trial of the OX40 agonist ivuxolimab. These receptors came from an adult with an advanced solid tumor such as melanoma, head and neck, liver or kidney cancer.

The V gene is TRBV5-1, the J gene TRBJ2-1; D remains ambiguous. Looked up from germline, CDR1 is SGHRS and CDR2 is YFSETQ. This CDR3 spans 14 amino acids. Trimming shortened V by 4 bases and J by 3 bases, and 11 bases separated the two germline ends. Here the CDR3 reads CASSPERFYNEQFF. DNA for the CDR3: TGCGCCAGCAGCCCGGAACGGTTCTACAATGAGCAGTTCTTC.

The chain combines TRBV6-6 with TRBJ1-1, with TRBD1 identical over 7 bases. The CDR3 runs to 16 residues. Germline CDR1 MNHNY, CDR2 SVGAGI (reference sequence). J gave up 1 base and V 5 bases, and 10 bases lay outside the gene matches. CDR3 bases: TGTGCCAGCAGTCAGACTCCGGGACAGCAGAACACTGAAGCTTTCTTT. This codes for CASSQTPGQQNTEAFF.

The chain has TRBV28 and TRBJ2-7; D gene ambiguous. Trimming left V 2 bases short and J 3 bases short, with 14 bases between. The CDR3 contains 15 residues. Looked up from germline, CDR1 is MDHEN and CDR2 is SYDVKM. The CDR3 DNA sequence: TGTGCCAGCAGTTTACACGGCAGATTTGTCTACGAGCAGTACTTC. Translated: CASSLHGRFVYEQYF.

J is TRBJ1-1 and V is TRBV2; tentatively, D is TRBD1 (5 bases). V lost 7 bases and J 0 bases, leaving 21 bases between the germline ends. CDR1 and CDR2 from the germline V gene are SNHLY and FYNNEI. CDR3 length equals 17 residues. The CDR3 sequence: CASTTSGHGFVNTEAFF. Here the CDR3 DNA reads TGTGCCAGCACTACCTCCGGACACGGATTCGTGAACACTGAAGCTTTCTTT.

The gene calls are TRBV14 and TRBJ2-1; TRBD1 might be the D (6 bases). CDR1 is SGHDN and CDR2 is FVKESK in the germline V gene. The CDR3 runs to 15 residues. The ends were cut back, 2 bases at V and 8 bases at J, with 16 bases in the middle. This chain's CDR3 is CASSQSGTRGYEQFF. The CDR3 DNA follows: TGTGCCAGCAGCCAATCGGGAACCAGGGGTTATGAGCAGTTCTTC.

The J gene is TRBJ2-5, the V gene TRBV5-4; D may be TRBD2 (6 bases). V dropped 6 bases and J dropped 5 bases, with 14 bases sitting between them. Germline CDR1 and CDR2: SGHNT and YYREEE (reference sequence). The CDR3 spans 13 residues. The CDR3 protein is CASTHLEGETQYF. CDR3 DNA: TGTGCCAGCACCCATCTGGAGGGGGAGACCCAGTACTTC.

The chain recombines TRBV7-2 with TRBJ2-3; possibly TRBD2 for D (7 bases). The CDR3 runs to 14 residues. The V gene lost 1 base and the J gene lost 5 bases, with 10 bases spanning the gap. Per the germline V gene, CDR1 is SGHTA and CDR2 is FQGNSA. The CDR3 DNA reads TGTGCCAGCAGCTTAGTAGGGGGGGTAGATACGCAGTATTTT. It is translated as CASSLVGGVDTQYF.

The CDR3, as DNA: TGTGCCAGCACCTCGGGACGGAACAATCAGCCCCAGCATTTT. It encodes CASTSGRNNQPQHF. The genes are TRBV6-5 and TRBJ1-5, with D tentatively TRBD1 (5 bases). Germline CDR1 MNHEY, CDR2 SVGAGI. The CDR3 covers 14 residues. V dropped 7 bases and J dropped 3 bases, with 13 bases sitting between them.

The CDR3 sequence is CASSTDTDYGYTF. CDR3 in DNA: TGTGCCAGCTCAACCGACACGGACTATGGCTACACCTTC. The V gene is TRBV18, the J gene TRBJ1-2; D remains unclear. V was cut by 5 bases and J by 3 bases, with 10 bases left in between. This CDR3 is built from 13 residues. CDR1 and CDR2 (germline): KGHSH, LQKENI.

The chain couples TRBV7-6 to TRBJ2-5; D gene ambiguous. The CDR3 totals 13 residues. Germline V gives CDR1 SGHVS, CDR2 FNYEAQ. V lost 1 base and J 1 base, leaving 4 bases between the germline ends. The CDR3 nucleotides read TGTGCCAGCAGCTTAGGGACCCAAGAGACCCAGTACTTC. Translating it yields CASSLGTQETQYF. The whole variable domain, remainder taken from reference TRBV7-6 and TRBJ2-5, is GAGVSQSPRYKVTKRGQDVALRCDPISGHVSLYWYRQALGQGPEFLTYFNYEAQQDKSGLPNDRFSAERPEGSISTLTIQRTEQRDSAMYRCASSLGTQETQYFGPGTRLLVL.

This chain joins TRBV11-2 and TRBJ2-1, with D possibly being TRBD1 (6 bases). V lost 1 base, J lost 3 bases, and 13 bases lay in between. From germline, CDR1 is SGHAT and CDR2 FQNNGV. The length of the CDR3 is 16 residues. CDR3 in DNA: TGTGCCAGCAGCTTAGGGACCGGACAGATCTACAATGAGCAGTTCTTC. Protein product: CASSLGTGQIYNEQFF. The full variable domain, in which reference TRBV11-2 and TRBJ2-1 provide the parts outside the CDR3, is EAGVAQSPRYKIIEKRQSVAFWCNPISGHATLYWYQQILGQGPKLLIQFQNNGVVDDSQLPKDRFSAERLKGVDSTLKIQPAKLEDSAVYLCASSLGTGQIYNEQFFGPGTRLTVL.

This chain uses TRBV27 with TRBJ2-1; 15 nucleotides line up with TRBD2. V shed 6 bases, J shed 7 bases, and the junction held 10 bases outside the gene matches. The CDR3 runs 17 residues. Germline-derived CDR1 and CDR2 are MNHEY and SMNVEV (reference sequence). CDR3 nucleotides: TGTGCCAGCAGCCACGGACTAGCGGGGGGGCCGGGGAATGAGCAGTTCTTC. This codes for CASSHGLAGGPGNEQFF.

The rearrangement uses TRBV2 and TRBJ2-5; 13 bases fit TRBD2. The CDR3 contains 15 residues. V dropped 4 bases and J dropped 5; count of bases not matched to a gene: 4. In germline, CDR1 is SNHLY, CDR2 FYNNEI. The CDR3 region has the DNA TGTGCCAGCAGTGGGACTAGCGGGAGTCGGGAGACCCAGTACTTC. It specifies CASSGTSGSRETQYF.

To note about this clone: This same CDR3 is encoded by further DNA sequences in the sample. J is TRBJ2-3 and V is TRBV10-3; the D gene is possibly TRBD1 (5 bases). Trimming cost V 0 bases and J 1 base, with 5 bases left between them. Germline-derived CDR1 and CDR2 are ENHRY and SYGVKD. The CDR3 loop spans 14 amino acids. The CDR3 spells CAISESGGTDTQYF. CDR3 DNA sequence: TGTGCCATCAGTGAGTCAGGGGGCACAGATACGCAGTATTTT.